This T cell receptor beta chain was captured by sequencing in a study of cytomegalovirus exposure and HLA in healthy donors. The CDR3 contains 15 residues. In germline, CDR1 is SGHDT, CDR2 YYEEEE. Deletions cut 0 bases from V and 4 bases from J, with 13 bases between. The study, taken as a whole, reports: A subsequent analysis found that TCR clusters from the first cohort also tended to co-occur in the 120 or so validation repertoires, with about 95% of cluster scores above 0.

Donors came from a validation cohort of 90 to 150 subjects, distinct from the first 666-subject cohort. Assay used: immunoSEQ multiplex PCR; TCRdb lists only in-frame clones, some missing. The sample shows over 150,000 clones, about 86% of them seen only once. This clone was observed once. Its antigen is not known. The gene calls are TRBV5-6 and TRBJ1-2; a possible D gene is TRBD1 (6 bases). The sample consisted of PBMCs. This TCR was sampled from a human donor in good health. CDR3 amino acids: CASSLGQVQVYGYTF. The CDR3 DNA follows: TGTGCCAGCAGCTTGGGACAGGTACAAGTCTATGGCTACACCTTC.